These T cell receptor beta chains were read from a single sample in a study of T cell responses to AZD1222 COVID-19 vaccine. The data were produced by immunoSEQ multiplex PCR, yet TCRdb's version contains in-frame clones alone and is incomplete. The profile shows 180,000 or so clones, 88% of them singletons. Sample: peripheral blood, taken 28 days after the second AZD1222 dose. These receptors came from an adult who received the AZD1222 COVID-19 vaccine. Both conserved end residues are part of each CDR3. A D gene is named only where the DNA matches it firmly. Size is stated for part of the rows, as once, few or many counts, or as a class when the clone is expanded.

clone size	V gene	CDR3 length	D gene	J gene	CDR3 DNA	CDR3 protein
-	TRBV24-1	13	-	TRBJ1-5	TGTGCCACCAGTGTCGACAGAAATCAGCCCCAGCATTTT	CATSVDRNQPQHF
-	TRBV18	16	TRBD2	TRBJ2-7	TGTGCCAGCTCAGGGACCGGGACTAGCCGAACCTACGAGCAGTACTTC	CASSGTGTSRTYEQYF
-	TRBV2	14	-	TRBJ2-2	TGTGCCAGCAGTGAACAGGGCCCGGGGGGGGAGCTGTTTTTT	CASSEQGPGGELFF
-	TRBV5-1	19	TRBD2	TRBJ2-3	TGCGCCAGCAGCCTCCGGGACAGGGGAGGACTAGCGGGACTCCATACGCAGTATTTT	CASSLRDRGGLAGLHTQYF
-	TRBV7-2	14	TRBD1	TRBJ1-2	TGTGCCAGCAGCCCGGACAGGACCTCCTATGGCTACACCTTC	CASSPDRTSYGYTF
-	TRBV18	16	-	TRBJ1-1	TGTGCCAGCTCACCACCAATGGGAGGGGGGAACACTGAAGCTTTCTTT	CASSPPMGGGNTEAFF
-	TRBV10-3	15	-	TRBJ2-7	TGTGCCATCAGTGAGTCGTCAGGTAGCACCTACGAGCAGTACTTC	CAISESSGSTYEQYF
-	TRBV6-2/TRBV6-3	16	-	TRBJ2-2	TGTGCCAGCAGTTACACGCCGGGACGGAACACCGGGGAGCTGTTTTTT	CASSYTPGRNTGELFF
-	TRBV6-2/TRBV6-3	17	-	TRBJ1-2	TGTGCCAGCAGTTACTCTCGGGACTCCTATTCTAACTATGGCTACACCTTC	CASSYSRDSYSNYGYTF
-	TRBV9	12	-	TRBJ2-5	TGTGCCAGCAGCGTAGGCCAAGAGACCCAGTACTTC	CASSVGQETQYF
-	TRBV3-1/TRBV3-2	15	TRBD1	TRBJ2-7	TGTGCCAGCAGCCCTTCCCGACAGGGGGGCTACGAGCAGTACTTC	CASSPSRQGGYEQYF
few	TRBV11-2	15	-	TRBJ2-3	TGTGCCAGCAGACCCGGGACTCACGTCACAGATACGCAGTATTTT	CASRPGTHVTDTQYF
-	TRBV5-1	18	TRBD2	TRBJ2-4	TGCGCCAGCAGCTTGGTGGCTAGCGGGAGTGTTTCCAAAAACATTCAGTACTTC	CASSLVASGSVSKNIQYF
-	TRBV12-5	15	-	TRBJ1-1	TGTGCTAGTGGTTCTGGGGGGTCTATGAACACTGAAGCTTTCTTT	CASGSGGSMNTEAFF
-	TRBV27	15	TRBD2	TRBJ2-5	TGTGCCAGCAGTTTAACTAGCGGGAGGGTTGAGACCCAGTACTTC	CASSLTSGRVETQYF
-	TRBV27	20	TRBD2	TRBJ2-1	TGTGCCAGCAGTTTATCGATTGGAGGACTAGCGGGATCCGTCTACAATGAGCAGTTCTTC	CASSLSIGGLAGSVYNEQFF
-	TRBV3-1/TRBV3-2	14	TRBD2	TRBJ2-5	TGTGCCAGCAGCCAAGGACTAGCGGTCAGGACCCAGTACTTC	CASSQGLAVRTQYF
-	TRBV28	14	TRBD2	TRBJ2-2	TGTGCCAGCAGCTTGCGGGGGGGCACCGGGGAGCTGTTTTTT	CASSLRGGTGELFF
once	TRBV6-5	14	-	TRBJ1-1	TGTGCCAGCACCGTGGGGCAACGGAACACTGAAGCTTTCTTT	CASTVGQRNTEAFF
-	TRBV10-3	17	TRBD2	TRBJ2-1	TGTGCCATCAGTGAGTCGACACTAGCGGGTGGGGGGAATGAGCAGTTCTTC	CAISESTLAGGGNEQFF
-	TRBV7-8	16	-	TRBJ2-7	TGTGCCAGCAGCTTAGCGATAGCTAGCAGCGCCTACGAGCAGTACTTC	CASSLAIASSAYEQYF
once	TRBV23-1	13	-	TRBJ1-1	TGCGCCAGCTTCCCGGGCGCCGACGGGGGAGCTTTCTTT	CASFPGADGGAFF
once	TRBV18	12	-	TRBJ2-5	TGTGCCAGCTCACCAAGAGGGGAGACCCAGTACTTC	CASSPRGETQYF
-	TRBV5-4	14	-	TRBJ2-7	TGTGCCAGCAGCTTGGAAGCTAGCAGTCACGAGCAGTACTTC	CASSLEASSHEQYF
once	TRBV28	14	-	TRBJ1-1	TGTGCCAGCAGTGGAGTAAACACTGGCGGTGAAGCTTTCTTT	CASSGVNTGGEAFF
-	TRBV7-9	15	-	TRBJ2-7	TGTGCCAGCAGCCCTCGGACAGTCAGCTCCTACGAGCAGTACTTC	CASSPRTVSSYEQYF
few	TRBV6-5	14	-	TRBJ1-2	TGTGCCAGCAGTTCACGGGACATCCCTCTTGGCTACACCTTC	CASSSRDIPLGYTF
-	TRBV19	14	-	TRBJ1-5	TGTGCCAGTTCTAGCCGATCTAGCAATCAGCCCCAGCATTTT	CASSSRSSNQPQHF
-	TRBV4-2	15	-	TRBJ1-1	TGTGCCAGCAGCCAAGAAGGTTCCGTGAGGACTGAAGCTTTCTTT	CASSQEGSVRTEAFF
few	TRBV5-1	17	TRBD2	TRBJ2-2	TGCGCCAGCAGCTTAAGGAGTAGCGGGAGCGTCACCGGGGAGCTGTTTTTT	CASSLRSSGSVTGELFF
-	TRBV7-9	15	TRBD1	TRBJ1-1	TGTGCCAGCAGCCAGACAGGGCCGACCCGGAATGAAGCTTTCTTT	CASSQTGPTRNEAFF
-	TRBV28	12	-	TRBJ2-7	TGTGCCAGCAGTTTATCTGGTTACGAGCAGTACTTC	CASSLSGYEQYF
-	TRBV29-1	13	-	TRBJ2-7	TGCAGCGTTGAGGTACACGGGGCCTACGAGCAGTACTTC	CSVEVHGAYEQYF
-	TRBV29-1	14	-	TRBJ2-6	TGCAGCGTTGATGGGGGTTCTGGGGCCAACGTCCTGACTTTC	CSVDGGSGANVLTF
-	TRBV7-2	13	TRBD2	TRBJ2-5	TGTGCCAGCAGCCTTAGCGGGAGAGAGACCCAGTACTTC	CASSLSGRETQYF
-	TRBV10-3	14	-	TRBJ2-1	TGTGCCATCAGCCCCTCGGAGGGCGTGAATGAGCAGTTCTTC	CAISPSEGVNEQFF
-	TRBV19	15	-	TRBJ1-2	TGTGCCAGTAGTATAGGGCATTCCCGGAAGGATGGCTACACCTTC	CASSIGHSRKDGYTF
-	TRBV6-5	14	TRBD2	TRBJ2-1	TGTGCCAGCAGTTACGGGACTAGCAACAATGAGCAGTTCTTC	CASSYGTSNNEQFF
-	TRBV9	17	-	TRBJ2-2	TGTGCCAGCAGCCCCACCTGGCGGGATAGTGGCACCGGGGAGCTGTTTTTT	CASSPTWRDSGTGELFF
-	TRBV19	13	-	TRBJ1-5	TGTGCCAGTAGTACTCTAGTGGAACAGCCCCAGCATTTT	CASSTLVEQPQHF
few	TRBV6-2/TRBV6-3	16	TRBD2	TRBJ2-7	TGTGCCAGCAGCTTCGGGGAGCTAGCGGGAGCCTACGAGCAGTACTTC	CASSFGELAGAYEQYF
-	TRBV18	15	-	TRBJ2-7	TGTGCCAGCTCACCGATGGGTGGGAGAGGAGGCGAGCAGTACTTC	CASSPMGGRGGEQYF
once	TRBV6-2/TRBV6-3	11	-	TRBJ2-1	TGTGCCAGCAGTCTACCCAATGAGCAGTTCTTC	CASSLPNEQFF
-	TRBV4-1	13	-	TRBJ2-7	TGCGCCAGCAGCCAAGAGACCCAGACGGTGCAGTACTTC	CASSQETQTVQYF
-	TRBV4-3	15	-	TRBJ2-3	TGCGCCAGCAGCCAAGGCGGGGAATACACAGATACGCAGTATTTT	CASSQGGEYTDTQYF
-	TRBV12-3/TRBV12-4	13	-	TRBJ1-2	TGTGCCAGCAGTTTTAGGCAGAACTATGGCTACACCTTC	CASSFRQNYGYTF
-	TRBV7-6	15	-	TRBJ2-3	TGTGCCAGCAGCCAGGACGGATACTACACAGATACGCAGTATTTT	CASSQDGYYTDTQYF
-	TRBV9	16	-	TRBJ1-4	TGTGCCAGCAGCGGCCGCAGGGCAGGGACTAATGAAAAACTGTTTTTT	CASSGRRAGTNEKLFF
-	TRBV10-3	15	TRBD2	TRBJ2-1	TGTGCCATCAGTGATAGCGGGGAGGCCTACAATGAGCAGTTCTTC	CAISDSGEAYNEQFF
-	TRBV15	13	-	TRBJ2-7	TGTGCCACCAGCAGAGGGGGGGTGGAGGAGCAGTACTTC	CATSRGGVEEQYF
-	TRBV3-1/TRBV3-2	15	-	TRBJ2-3	TGTGCCAGCAGCCAAGACAGCGGAGTAAGAGATACGCAGTATTTT	CASSQDSGVRDTQYF
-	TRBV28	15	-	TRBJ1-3	TGTGCCAGCAGTCAGCTCCCCAGCTCTGGAAACACCATATATTTT	CASSQLPSSGNTIYF
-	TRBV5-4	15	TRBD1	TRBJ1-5	TGTGCCAGCAGCCCGGGGACAGGTGAGAATCAGCCCCAGCATTTT	CASSPGTGENQPQHF
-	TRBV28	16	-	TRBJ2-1	TGTGCCAGCAGACGATCCGGGACAGCGGGACGTAATGAGCAGTTCTTC	CASRRSGTAGRNEQFF
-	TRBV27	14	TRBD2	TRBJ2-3	TGTGCCATCTCGACTAGCGGGAGATTCGATACGCAGTATTTT	CAISTSGRFDTQYF